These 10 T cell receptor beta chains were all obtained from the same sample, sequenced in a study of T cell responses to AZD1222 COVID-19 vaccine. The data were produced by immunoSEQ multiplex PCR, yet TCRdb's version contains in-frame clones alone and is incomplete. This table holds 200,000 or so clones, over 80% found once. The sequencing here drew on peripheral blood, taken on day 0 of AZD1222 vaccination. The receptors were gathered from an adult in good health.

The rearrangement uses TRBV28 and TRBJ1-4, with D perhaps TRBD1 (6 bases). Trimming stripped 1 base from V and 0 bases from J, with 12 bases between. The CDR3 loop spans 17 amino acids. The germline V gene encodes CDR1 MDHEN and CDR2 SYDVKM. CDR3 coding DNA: TGTGCCAGCAGTTTATTTGACAGGACGACAACTAATGAAAAACTGTTTTTT. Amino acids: CASSLFDRTTTNEKLFF.

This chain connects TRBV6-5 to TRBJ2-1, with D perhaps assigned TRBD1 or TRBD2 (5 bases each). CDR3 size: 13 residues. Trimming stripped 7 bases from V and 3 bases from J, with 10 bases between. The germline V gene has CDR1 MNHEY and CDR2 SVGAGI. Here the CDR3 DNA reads TGTGCCAGCACGAGGGGAGTCTACAATGAGCAGTTCTTC. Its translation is CASTRGVYNEQFF.

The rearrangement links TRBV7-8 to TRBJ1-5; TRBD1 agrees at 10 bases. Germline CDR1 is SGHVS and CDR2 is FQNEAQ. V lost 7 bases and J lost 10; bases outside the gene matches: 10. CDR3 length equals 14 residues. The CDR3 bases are TGTGCCAGCACCATTGGACAGGGGGTAGGACCCCAGCATTTT. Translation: CASTIGQGVGPQHF.

CDR3 nucleotides: TGTGCCAGCAGCCTAGAAGGCGCCCCACGCTATGGCTACACCTTC. Translated: CASSLEGAPRYGYTF. The chain employs TRBV27 and TRBJ1-2; no clear D gene. Germline V CDR1 and CDR2: MNHEY, SMNVEV (reference sequence). CDR3 length: 15 amino acids. Trimming cost V 6 bases and J 4 bases, with 18 bases left between them.

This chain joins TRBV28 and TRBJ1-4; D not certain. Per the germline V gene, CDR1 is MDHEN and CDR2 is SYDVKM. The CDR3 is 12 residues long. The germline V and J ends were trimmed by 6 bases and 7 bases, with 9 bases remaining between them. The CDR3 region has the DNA TGTGCCAGCAGGGTGATGGGTGAAAAACTGTTTTTT. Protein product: CASRVMGEKLFF.

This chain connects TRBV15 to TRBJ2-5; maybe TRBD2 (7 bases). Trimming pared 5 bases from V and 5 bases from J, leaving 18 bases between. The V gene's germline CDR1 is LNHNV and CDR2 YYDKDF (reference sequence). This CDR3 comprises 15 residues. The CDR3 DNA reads TGTGCCACCAGCCTTAGGGACGGGGGGCGGGAGACCCAGTACTTC. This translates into CATSLRDGGRETQYF.

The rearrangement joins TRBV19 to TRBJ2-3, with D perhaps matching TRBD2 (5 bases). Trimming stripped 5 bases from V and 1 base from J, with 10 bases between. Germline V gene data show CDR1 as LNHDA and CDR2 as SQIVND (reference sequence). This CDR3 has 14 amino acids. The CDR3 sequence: CASSRLEGTDTQYF. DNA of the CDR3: TGTGCCAGTAGTCGCCTGGAGGGCACAGATACGCAGTATTTT.

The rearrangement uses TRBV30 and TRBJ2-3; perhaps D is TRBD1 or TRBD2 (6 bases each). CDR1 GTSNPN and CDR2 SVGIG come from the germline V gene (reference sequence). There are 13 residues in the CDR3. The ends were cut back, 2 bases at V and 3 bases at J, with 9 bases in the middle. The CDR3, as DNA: TGTGCCTGGAGTCTAGGGGGGACAGATACGCAGTATTTT. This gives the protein CAWSLGGTDTQYF.

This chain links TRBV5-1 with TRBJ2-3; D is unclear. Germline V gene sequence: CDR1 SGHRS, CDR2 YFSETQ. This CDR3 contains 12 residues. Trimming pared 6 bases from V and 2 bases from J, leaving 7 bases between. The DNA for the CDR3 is TGCGCCAGCAACAGAGACACAGATACGCAGTATTTT. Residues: CASNRDTDTQYF.

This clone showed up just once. The CDR3 here is CASSPHRGGNEKLFF. CDR3 bases: TGTGCCAGCAGTCCACACAGGGGGGGGAATGAAAAACTGTTTTTT. The chain employs TRBV28 and TRBJ1-4, with 8 bases that match TRBD1. Germline V lookup: CDR1 MDHEN, CDR2 SYDVKM. The CDR3 runs to 15 residues. The J segment lost 5 bases and the V segment lost 5 bases, leaving 7 bases of the junction unmatched. The complete variable domain, with remaining parts taken from reference TRBV28 and TRBJ1-4, reads DVKVTQSSRYLVKRTGEKVFLECVQDMDHENMFWYRQDPGLGLRLIYFSYDVKMKEKGDIPEGYSVSREKKERFSLILESASTNQTSMYLCASSPHRGGNEKLFFGSGTQLSVL.